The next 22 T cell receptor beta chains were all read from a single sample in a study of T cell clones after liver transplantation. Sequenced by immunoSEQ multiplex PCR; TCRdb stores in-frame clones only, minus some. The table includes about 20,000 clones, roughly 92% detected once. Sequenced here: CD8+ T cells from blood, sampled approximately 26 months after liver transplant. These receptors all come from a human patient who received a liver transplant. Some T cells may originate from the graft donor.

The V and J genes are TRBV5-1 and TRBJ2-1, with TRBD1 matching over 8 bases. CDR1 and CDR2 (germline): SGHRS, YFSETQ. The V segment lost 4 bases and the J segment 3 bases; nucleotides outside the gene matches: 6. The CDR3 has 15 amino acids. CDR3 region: CASSTGQGSYNEQFF. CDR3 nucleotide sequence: TGCGCCAGCAGCACAGGACAGGGAAGCTACAATGAGCAGTTCTTC. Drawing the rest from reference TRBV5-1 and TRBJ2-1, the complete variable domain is KAGVTQTPRYLIKTRGQQVTLSCSPISGHRSVSWYQQTPGQGLQFLFEYFSETQRNKGNFPGRFSGRQFSNSRSEMNVSTLELGDSALYLCASSTGQGSYNEQFFGPGTRLTVL.

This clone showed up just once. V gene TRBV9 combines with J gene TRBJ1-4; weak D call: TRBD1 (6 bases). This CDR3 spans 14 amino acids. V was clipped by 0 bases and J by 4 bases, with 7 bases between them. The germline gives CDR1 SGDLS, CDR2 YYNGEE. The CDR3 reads CASSVGGGNEKLFF. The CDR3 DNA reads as TGTGCCAGCAGCGTAGGAGGGGGTAATGAAAAACTGTTTTTT. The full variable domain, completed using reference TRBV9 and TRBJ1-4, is DSGVTQTPKHLITATGQRVTLRCSPRSGDLSVYWYQQSLDQGLQFLIQYYNGEERAKGNILERFSAQQFPDLHSELNLSSLELGDSALYFCASSVGGGNEKLFFGSGTQLSVL.

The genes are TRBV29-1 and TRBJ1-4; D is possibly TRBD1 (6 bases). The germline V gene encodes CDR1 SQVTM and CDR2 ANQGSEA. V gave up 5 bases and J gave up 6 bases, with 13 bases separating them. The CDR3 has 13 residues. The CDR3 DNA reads TGCAGCGTTTCGGCAGGACAGTATGAAAAACTGTTTTTT. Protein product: CSVSAGQYEKLFF.

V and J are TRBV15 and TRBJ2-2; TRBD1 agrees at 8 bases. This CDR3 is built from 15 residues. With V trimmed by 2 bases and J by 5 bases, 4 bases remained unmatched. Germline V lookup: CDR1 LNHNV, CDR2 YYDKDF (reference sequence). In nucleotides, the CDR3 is TGTGCCACCAGCAGAAGCAGGGGGCTAACCGGGGAGCTGTTTTTT. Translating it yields CATSRSRGLTGELFF.

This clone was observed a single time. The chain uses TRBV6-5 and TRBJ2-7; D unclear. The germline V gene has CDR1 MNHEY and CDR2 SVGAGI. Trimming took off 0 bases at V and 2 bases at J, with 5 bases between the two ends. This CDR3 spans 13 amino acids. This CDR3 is CASSYSGPYEQYF. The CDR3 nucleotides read TGTGCCAGCAGTTACTCTGGGCCCTACGAGCAGTACTTC.

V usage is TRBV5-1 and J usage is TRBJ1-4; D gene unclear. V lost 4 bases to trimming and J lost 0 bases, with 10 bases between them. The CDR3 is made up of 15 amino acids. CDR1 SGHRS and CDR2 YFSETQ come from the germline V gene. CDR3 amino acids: CASSPRPATNEKLFF. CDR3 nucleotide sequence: TGCGCCAGCAGCCCCCGACCTGCAACTAATGAAAAACTGTTTTTT.

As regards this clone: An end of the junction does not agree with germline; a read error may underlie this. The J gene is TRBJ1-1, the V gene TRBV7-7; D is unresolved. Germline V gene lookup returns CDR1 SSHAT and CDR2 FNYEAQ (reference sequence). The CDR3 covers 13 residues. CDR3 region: CASSLRLNTEAFF. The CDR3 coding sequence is TGTGCTAGCAGCCTACGGCTGAACACTGAAGCTTTCTTT. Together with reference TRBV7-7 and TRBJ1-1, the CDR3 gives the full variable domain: GAGVSQSPRYKVTKRGQDVTLRCDPISSHATLYWYQQALGQGPEFLTYFNYEAQPDKSGLPSDRFSAERPEGSISTLTIQRTEQRDSAMYRCASSLRLNTEAFFGQGTRLTVV.

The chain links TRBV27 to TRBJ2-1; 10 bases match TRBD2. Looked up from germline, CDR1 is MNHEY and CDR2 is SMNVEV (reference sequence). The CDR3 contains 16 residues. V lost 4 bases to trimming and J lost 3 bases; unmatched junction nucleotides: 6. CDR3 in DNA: TGTGCCAGCAGTTCGTCTAGCGGGAGTCTCTACAATGAGCAGTTCTTC. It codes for CASSSSSGSLYNEQFF.

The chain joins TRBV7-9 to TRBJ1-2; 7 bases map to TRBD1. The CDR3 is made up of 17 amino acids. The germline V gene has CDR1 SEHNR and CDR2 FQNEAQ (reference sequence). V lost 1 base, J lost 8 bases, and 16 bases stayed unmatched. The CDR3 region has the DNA TGTGCCAGCAGCTTAGTGGAGGGGGCCGGGCTTAGTTCGGGCTACACCTTC. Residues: CASSLVEGAGLSSGYTF.

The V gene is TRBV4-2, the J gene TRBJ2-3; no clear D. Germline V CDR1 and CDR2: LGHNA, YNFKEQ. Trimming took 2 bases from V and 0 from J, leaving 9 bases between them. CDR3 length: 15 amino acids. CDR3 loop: CASSQRDGSTDTQYF. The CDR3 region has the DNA TGTGCCAGCAGCCAAAGAGACGGAAGCACAGATACGCAGTATTTT.

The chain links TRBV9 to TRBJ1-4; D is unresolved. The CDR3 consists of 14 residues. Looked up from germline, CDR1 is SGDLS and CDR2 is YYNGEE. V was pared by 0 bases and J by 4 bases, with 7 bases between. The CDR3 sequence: CASSVGANNEKLFF. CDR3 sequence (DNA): TGTGCCAGCAGCGTAGGTGCCAATAATGAAAAACTGTTTTTT.

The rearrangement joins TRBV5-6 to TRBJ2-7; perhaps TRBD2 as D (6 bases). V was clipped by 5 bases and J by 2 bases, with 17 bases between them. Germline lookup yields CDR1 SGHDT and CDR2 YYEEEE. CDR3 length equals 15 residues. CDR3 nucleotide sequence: TGTGCCAGCAGGACCGGACTACAACCTACCTACGAGCAGTACTTC. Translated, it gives CASRTGLQPTYEQYF.

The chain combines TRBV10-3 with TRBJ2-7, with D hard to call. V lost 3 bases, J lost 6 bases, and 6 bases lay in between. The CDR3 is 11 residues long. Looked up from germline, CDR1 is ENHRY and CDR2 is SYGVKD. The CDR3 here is CAISDGREQYF. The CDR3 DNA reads TGTGCCATCAGTGACGGGCGCGAGCAGTACTTC.

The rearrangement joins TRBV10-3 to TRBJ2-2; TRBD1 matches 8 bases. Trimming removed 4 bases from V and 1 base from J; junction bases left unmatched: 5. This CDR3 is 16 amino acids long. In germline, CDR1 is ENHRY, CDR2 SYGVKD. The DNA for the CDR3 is TGTGCCATCAGTGGACCACAGGGGGGGAACACCGGGGAGCTGTTTTTT. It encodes CAISGPQGGNTGELFF.

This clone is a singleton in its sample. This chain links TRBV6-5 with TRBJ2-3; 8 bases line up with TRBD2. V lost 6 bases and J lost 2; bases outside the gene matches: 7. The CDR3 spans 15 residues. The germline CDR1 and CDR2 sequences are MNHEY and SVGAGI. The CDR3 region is CASRHTSGYTDTQYF. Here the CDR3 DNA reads TGTGCCAGCAGGCATACTAGCGGATACACAGATACGCAGTATTTT.

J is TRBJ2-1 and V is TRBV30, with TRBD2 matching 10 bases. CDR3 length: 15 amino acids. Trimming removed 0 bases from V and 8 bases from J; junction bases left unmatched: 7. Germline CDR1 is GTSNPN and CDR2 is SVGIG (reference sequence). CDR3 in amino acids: CAWSVPSGSSYEQFF. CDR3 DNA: TGTGCCTGGAGTGTACCTAGCGGGAGTTCGTATGAGCAGTTCTTC.

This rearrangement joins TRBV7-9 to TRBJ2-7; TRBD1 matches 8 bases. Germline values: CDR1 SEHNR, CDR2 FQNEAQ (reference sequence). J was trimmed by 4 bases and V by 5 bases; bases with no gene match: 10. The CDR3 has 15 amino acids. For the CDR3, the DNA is TGTGCCAGCAGCCCCCAAGGAGACAGGGGTTACGAGCAGTACTTC. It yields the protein CASSPQGDRGYEQYF.

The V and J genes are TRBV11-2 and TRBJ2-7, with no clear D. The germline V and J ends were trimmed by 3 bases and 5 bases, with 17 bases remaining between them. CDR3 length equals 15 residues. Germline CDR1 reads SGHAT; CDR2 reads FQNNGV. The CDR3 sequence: CASSLGGGSGDEQYF. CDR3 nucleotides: TGTGCCAGCAGCTTGGGCGGCGGTTCTGGGGACGAGCAGTACTTC. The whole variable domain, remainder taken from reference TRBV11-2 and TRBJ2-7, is EAGVAQSPRYKIIEKRQSVAFWCNPISGHATLYWYQQILGQGPKLLIQFQNNGVVDDSQLPKDRFSAERLKGVDSTLKIQPAKLEDSAVYLCASSLGGGSGDEQYFGPGTRLTVT.

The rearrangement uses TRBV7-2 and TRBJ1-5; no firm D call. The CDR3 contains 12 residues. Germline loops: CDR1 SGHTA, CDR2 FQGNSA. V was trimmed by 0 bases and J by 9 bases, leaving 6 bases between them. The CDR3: CASSLAGGPQHF. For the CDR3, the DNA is TGTGCCAGCAGCTTAGCTGGCGGGCCCCAGCATTTT. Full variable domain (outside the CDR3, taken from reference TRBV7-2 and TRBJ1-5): GAGVSQSPSNKVTEKGKDVELRCDPISGHTALYWYRQSLGQGLEFLIYFQGNSAPDKSGLPSDRFSAERTGGSVSTLTIQRTQQEDSAVYLCASSLAGGPQHFGDGTRLSIL.

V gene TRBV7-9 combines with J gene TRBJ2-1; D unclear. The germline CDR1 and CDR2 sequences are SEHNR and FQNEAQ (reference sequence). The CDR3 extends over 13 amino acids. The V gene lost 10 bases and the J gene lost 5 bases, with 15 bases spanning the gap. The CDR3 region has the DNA TGTGCCACCTACACGACCGGAAACAATGAGCAGTTCTTC. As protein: CATYTTGNNEQFF.

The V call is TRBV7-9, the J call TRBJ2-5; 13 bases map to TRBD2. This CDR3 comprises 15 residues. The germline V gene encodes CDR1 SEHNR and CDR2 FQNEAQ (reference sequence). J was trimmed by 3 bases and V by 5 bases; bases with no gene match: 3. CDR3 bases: TGTGCCAGCAGCCTCGGACTAGCGGGAGAAGAGACCCAGTACTTC. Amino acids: CASSLGLAGEETQYF.

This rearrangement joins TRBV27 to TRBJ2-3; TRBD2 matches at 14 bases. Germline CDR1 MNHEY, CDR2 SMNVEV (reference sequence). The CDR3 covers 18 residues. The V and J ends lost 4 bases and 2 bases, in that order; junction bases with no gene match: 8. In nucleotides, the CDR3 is TGTGCCAGCAGTTCCCGGACTAGCGGGAGGATATACACAGATACGCAGTATTTT. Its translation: CASSSRTSGRIYTDTQYF.